This T cell receptor (beta chain) originates from a study of neurological immune-mediated disorders. V gave up 4 bases and J gave up 10 bases, with 16 bases separating them. CDR1 is LGHNA, CDR2 YNFKEQ, per germline. The CDR3 runs 14 residues. Time point reported: technical triplicate 2. Unsorted libraries used 2 million PBMCs kept at -80 degrees C. 5'RACE with 10-nucleotide random UMIs generated the cDNA. One entry per CDR3 protein, called by TCRdb with MiXCR from the 5' RACE reads. The sample contains more than 55,000 distinct CDR3 sequences, around 24% of which appear only once. The clonotype originates from a man aged 60 to 75 with HTLV-1-associated myelopathy (HAM/TSP). V is TRBV4-2 and J is TRBJ2-2, with D uncertain. Sequencing was carried out using PBMCs. The CDR3 loop reads CASSPPSNTVELFF. CDR3 sequence (DNA): TGTGCCAGCAGCCCGCCTTCGAACACTGTGGAGCTGTTTTTT.